This T cell receptor beta chain was sequenced during a study of vaccination and CD4 T cells after COVID-19. As regards this clonotype: Antigen: not known.

Unmatched junction bases numbered 1, after V lost 7 bases and J lost 1 base. The CDR3 spans 13 residues. Germline V lookup: CDR1 MNHEY, CDR2 SVGEGT. Cultured CD4+ T-cell DNA underwent Oncomine TCR Beta short-read sequencing. TCRdb re-analysed the PCR reads in MiXCR, keeping a single row per CDR3 protein. The sample consists of about 15,000 distinct CDR3 sequences, around 53% of them appearing once. The treatment denotes: approximately nine-day PBMC culture with coronavirus spike peptide pools or control peptides (ViraFEST assay). The chain carries TRBV6-2 or TRBV6-3 and TRBJ2-1; 7 nucleotides match TRBD1. The source is a human donor who had recovered from COVID-19. Specimen: CD4+ T cells from blood, cultured in vitro, collected before SARS-CoV-2 vaccination. This CDR3 reads CASKQGSYNEQFF. The CDR3 DNA is TGTGCCAGCAAACAGGGGTCCTACAATGAGCAGTTCTTC.